A single sample is the source of the 9 T cell receptor beta chains below, sequenced in a study of cytomegalovirus exposure and HLA in healthy donors. PCR used 60 Vbeta primers and 13 Jbeta primers. Repertoires were generated with immunoSEQ multiplex PCR, while TCRdb's copy carries only in-frame clones and drops some. This sample has approximately 120,000 clones, with 75% to 85% found just once. Sequenced material: PBMCs. These receptors were collected from a man aged 35 to 55 in good health and CMV-seronegative.

This clone was observed a few times. This chain uses TRBV28 with TRBJ1-4; no definite D call. V was pared by 8 bases and J by 5 bases, with 12 bases between. The CDR3 loop spans 13 amino acids. CDR1 is MDHEN, CDR2 SYDVKM, per germline. The CDR3 coding sequence is TGTGCCAGCGGAGGTCACCTCAATGAAAAACTGTTTTTT. Amino acid sequence: CASGGHLNEKLFF.

The V gene is TRBV5-1, the J gene TRBJ1-1; D gene ambiguous. Germline CDR1 reads SGHRS; CDR2 reads YFSETQ. V lost 4 bases and J lost 7, with 11 bases in between. The CDR3 has 12 amino acids. The CDR3 spells CASSETAGEAFF. The CDR3 DNA follows: TGCGCCAGCAGCGAAACCGCGGGTGAAGCTTTCTTT.

This CDR3 reads CASSVESLRWGNTIYF. CDR3 coding DNA: TGTGCCAGCAGCGTAGAGAGTCTGAGGTGGGGAAACACCATATATTTT. The rearrangement links TRBV9 to TRBJ1-3; D call uncertain. The CDR3 covers 16 residues. V lost 0 bases and J 4 bases, leaving 14 bases between the germline ends. CDR1 and CDR2 (germline): SGDLS, YYNGEE.

This clone has just a few counts. The V gene is TRBV12-5, the J gene TRBJ1-6; D is perhaps TRBD1 (5 bases). Germline CDR1 and CDR2: LGHNT and FRNRAP. There are 13 residues in the CDR3. Trimming removed 8 bases from V and 7 bases from J, with 12 bases in between. CDR3 sequence reads: CASKAGINSPLHF. The DNA of the CDR3 is TGTGCTAGTAAGGCAGGGATAAATTCACCCCTCCACTTT.

This clone was counted between two and nine times. The chain links TRBV29-1 to TRBJ1-2; no reliable D call. V was clipped by 4 bases and J by 4 bases, with 13 bases between them. The CDR3 runs to 13 residues. Germline values: CDR1 SQVTM, CDR2 ANQGSEA. The CDR3 loop reads CSVGEGFGYGYTF. CDR3 sequence (DNA): TGCAGCGTTGGGGAGGGTTTCGGCTATGGCTACACCTTC.

The rearrangement links TRBV11-3 to TRBJ2-3, with a weak D call TRBD2 (5 bases). CDR3 size: 14 residues. V was trimmed by 4 bases and J by 1 base, leaving 9 bases between them. The germline gives CDR1 SGHNT, CDR2 YENEEA. Written as DNA, the CDR3 is TGTGCCAGCAGCTCGGGGAGTGGCACAGATACGCAGTATTTT. It encodes CASSSGSGTDTQYF.

The gene calls are TRBV6-6 and TRBJ1-1; D unclear. The CDR3 consists of 15 residues. Trimming took off 0 bases at V and 1 base at J, with 9 bases between the two ends. From germline, CDR1 is MNHNY and CDR2 SVGAGI (reference sequence). CDR3: CASSYSSRSNTEAFF. CDR3 nucleotide sequence: TGTGCCAGCAGTTACTCTTCTAGGTCGAACACTGAAGCTTTCTTT.

The V gene is TRBV7-2, the J gene TRBJ1-1; D may be TRBD1 (5 bases). In germline, CDR1 is SGHTA, CDR2 FQGNSA. Trimming cost V 3 bases and J 6 bases, with 14 bases left between them. The CDR3 is 14 residues long. The CDR3 DNA is TGTGCCAGCAGCTTGGCAGGACACTCTTCTGAAGCTTTCTTT. It specifies CASSLAGHSSEAFF.

This chain connects TRBV7-2 to TRBJ2-1, with D maybe TRBD2 (6 bases). V was clipped by 0 bases and J by 3 bases, with 12 bases between them. Germline V gives CDR1 SGHTA, CDR2 FQGNSA. CDR3 length equals 16 residues. The CDR3: CASSLAPTSYYNEQFF. The DNA of the CDR3 is TGTGCCAGCAGCTTAGCACCCACTAGCTACTACAATGAGCAGTTCTTC.